This is a list of T cell receptor beta chains from one sample in a study of blood T cell repertoires in COVID-19. TCRdb's copy holds only in-frame clones and misses some; the assay was immunoSEQ multiplex PCR. The sample includes 35,000 to 45,000 clones, around 90% seen only once; the top ten take over 0.3%. Sequencing was carried out using peripheral blood. These receptors were obtained from a man in his fifties with COVID-19, enrolled during active disease. Both conserved end residues are part of each CDR3. Each record gives: V gene, clone size, D gene, J gene, CDR3 DNA, CDR3 protein. The D gene is left open where the match is weak. For some rows the clone size is stated as once, few or many, or as a class when expanded; others skip it.

V gene: TRBV30; clone size: NA; D gene: NA; J gene: TRBJ1-1; CDR3 DNA: TGTGCCTGGAGTGTACAAGTGAACACTGAAGCTTTCTTT; CDR3 protein: CAWSVQVNTEAFF
V gene: TRBV20-1; clone size: NA; D gene: NA; J gene: TRBJ1-1; CDR3 DNA: TGCAGTGCCTCCAGGCAGCAGGAAGCTTTCTTT; CDR3 protein: CSASRQQEAFF
V gene: TRBV5-1; clone size: NA; D gene: TRBD2; J gene: TRBJ2-3; CDR3 DNA: TGCGCCAGCAGCTTGGATGGCGGGAGGGCAGATACGCAGTATTTT; CDR3 protein: CASSLDGGRADTQYF
V gene: TRBV5-1; clone size: NA; D gene: NA; J gene: TRBJ1-1; CDR3 DNA: TGCGCCAGCAGCTTGGATAGCATGAACACTGAAGCTTTCTTT; CDR3 protein: CASSLDSMNTEAFF
V gene: TRBV6-5; clone size: NA; D gene: TRBD2; J gene: TRBJ2-7; CDR3 DNA: TGTGCCACCAGGATAGCGGGAGGGTACGAGCAGTACTTC; CDR3 protein: CATRIAGGYEQYF
V gene: TRBV7-9; clone size: NA; D gene: TRBD2; J gene: TRBJ2-7; CDR3 DNA: TGTGCCAGCAGCCTAGGGGCAGCGGGAGTCAACGAGCAGTACTTC; CDR3 protein: CASSLGAAGVNEQYF
V gene: TRBV2; clone size: NA; D gene: NA; J gene: TRBJ1-3; CDR3 DNA: TGTGCCAGCAGTGGGCTCGGGAGCTCTGGAAACACCATATATTTT; CDR3 protein: CASSGLGSSGNTIYF
V gene: TRBV19; clone size: NA; D gene: NA; J gene: TRBJ1-1; CDR3 DNA: TGTGCCAGTAGTATGGCAGGGCTTATGAACACTGAAGCTTTCTTT; CDR3 protein: CASSMAGLMNTEAFF
V gene: TRBV4-2; clone size: NA; D gene: TRBD2; J gene: TRBJ2-2; CDR3 DNA: TGTGCCAGCAGCCAAGGGGGACTAGCGGGCGGGGAGCTGTTTTTT; CDR3 protein: CASSQGGLAGGELFF
V gene: TRBV12-5; clone size: NA; D gene: NA; J gene: TRBJ2-7; CDR3 DNA: TGTGCTAGCGCCGGGACTTTCCCCTACGAGCAGTACTTC; CDR3 protein: CASAGTFPYEQYF
V gene: TRBV4-2; clone size: NA; D gene: TRBD2; J gene: TRBJ2-2; CDR3 DNA: TGTGCCAGCAGCCGGACTAGCGGAGAAAACACCGGGGAGCTGTTTTTT; CDR3 protein: CASSRTSGENTGELFF
V gene: TRBV7-2; clone size: NA; D gene: NA; J gene: TRBJ1-1; CDR3 DNA: TGTGCCAGCAGCTTTACAGGGAGAACTGAAGCTTTCTTT; CDR3 protein: CASSFTGRTEAFF
V gene: TRBV19; clone size: NA; D gene: TRBD1; J gene: TRBJ1-1; CDR3 DNA: TGTGCCAGTAGTATAGATTGGACAGGGGAGTTCATGAACACTGAAGCTTTCTTT; CDR3 protein: CASSIDWTGEFMNTEAFF
V gene: TRBV5-5; clone size: once; D gene: NA; J gene: TRBJ1-2; CDR3 DNA: TGTGCCAGCAGCCCAGGGGTCGCGGGAGCCTATGGCTACACCTTC; CDR3 protein: CASSPGVAGAYGYTF
V gene: TRBV6-6; clone size: NA; D gene: NA; J gene: TRBJ1-1; CDR3 DNA: TGTGCCAGCAGACAAGGACAGAACACTGAAGCTTTCTTT; CDR3 protein: CASRQGQNTEAFF
V gene: TRBV5-4; clone size: NA; D gene: TRBD1; J gene: TRBJ2-7; CDR3 DNA: TGTGCCAGCACCCAGGGGGCCGTGCAGTACTTC; CDR3 protein: CASTQGAVQYF
V gene: TRBV3-1/TRBV3-2; clone size: NA; D gene: NA; J gene: TRBJ2-5; CDR3 DNA: TGTGCCAGCAGCCAAGTAGGAGGGGAAGAGACCCAGTACTTC; CDR3 protein: CASSQVGGEETQYF
V gene: TRBV6-5; clone size: NA; D gene: TRBD1; J gene: TRBJ2-1; CDR3 DNA: TGTGCCATTTCGCGAGACAGGGGAACACACAATGAGCAGTTCTTC; CDR3 protein: CAISRDRGTHNEQFF
V gene: TRBV5-1; clone size: NA; D gene: NA; J gene: TRBJ1-1; CDR3 DNA: TGCGCCAGCAGCTTGAAACTGGACACTGAAGCTTTCTTT; CDR3 protein: CASSLKLDTEAFF
V gene: TRBV5-4; clone size: NA; D gene: TRBD2; J gene: TRBJ2-7; CDR3 DNA: TGTGCCAGCAGCCCGGGACTAGCGATCAACGAGCAGTACTTC; CDR3 protein: CASSPGLAINEQYF
V gene: TRBV7-2; clone size: NA; D gene: TRBD1; J gene: TRBJ2-4; CDR3 DNA: TGTGCCAGCAGCGCCGGACAGGGGAGGGCCAAAAACATTCAGTACTTC; CDR3 protein: CASSAGQGRAKNIQYF
V gene: TRBV30; clone size: NA; D gene: NA; J gene: TRBJ1-1; CDR3 DNA: TGTGCCTGGAGTGTACGCAGGGCCACTGAAGCTTTCTTT; CDR3 protein: CAWSVRRATEAFF
V gene: TRBV6-1; clone size: NA; D gene: TRBD1; J gene: TRBJ1-6; CDR3 DNA: TGTGCCAGCAGTGAAAATGGACAGGGCAATTCACCCCTCCACTTT; CDR3 protein: CASSENGQGNSPLHF
V gene: TRBV6-1; clone size: once; D gene: TRBD2; J gene: TRBJ2-4; CDR3 DNA: TGTGCCAGCAGTGAAACTAGCGGGACCATCGGCATTCAGTACTTC; CDR3 protein: CASSETSGTIGIQYF
V gene: TRBV18; clone size: NA; D gene: TRBD1; J gene: TRBJ1-4; CDR3 DNA: TGTGCCAGCTCACCGCGCCAGGGGGGAGATAATGAAAAACTGTTTTTT; CDR3 protein: CASSPRQGGDNEKLFF
V gene: TRBV5-4; clone size: NA; D gene: TRBD1; J gene: TRBJ1-2; CDR3 DNA: TGTGCCAGCAGCAAACCGGGACAGGGGGCTAAAGGCTACACCTTC; CDR3 protein: CASSKPGQGAKGYTF
V gene: TRBV6-5; clone size: NA; D gene: NA; J gene: TRBJ1-4; CDR3 DNA: TGTGCCAGCAGCCCAAAGGGGGGGCGAATGTTTTTT; CDR3 protein: CASSPKGGRMFF
V gene: TRBV6-5; clone size: NA; D gene: TRBD2; J gene: TRBJ2-7; CDR3 DNA: TGTGCCAGTCACCGAGGGACTAGCACCGAGCAGTACTTC; CDR3 protein: CASHRGTSTEQYF
V gene: TRBV28; clone size: NA; D gene: NA; J gene: TRBJ2-7; CDR3 DNA: TGTGCCAGCAGTCCCCCAGGACAGCCCTACGAGCAGTACTTC; CDR3 protein: CASSPPGQPYEQYF
V gene: TRBV6-4; clone size: NA; D gene: NA; J gene: TRBJ2-1; CDR3 DNA: TGTGCCAGCAGTGACTCGATAACTTCGCGCTACAATGAGCAGTTCTTC; CDR3 protein: CASSDSITSRYNEQFF
V gene: TRBV4-1; clone size: NA; D gene: TRBD2; J gene: TRBJ2-5; CDR3 DNA: TGCGCCAGCAGCCCAGGACTAGCGGGAGGAAGGGTGGAGACCCAGTACTTC; CDR3 protein: CASSPGLAGGRVETQYF
V gene: TRBV19; clone size: NA; D gene: TRBD1; J gene: TRBJ1-5; CDR3 DNA: TGTGCCAGTAGCGTACAGGGGGCTTTTGATCAGCCCCAGCATTTT; CDR3 protein: CASSVQGAFDQPQHF
V gene: TRBV15; clone size: NA; D gene: TRBD2; J gene: TRBJ2-1; CDR3 DNA: TGTGCCACCAGCAGAGAGGGGGAGGGCCGAAATGAGCAGTTCTTC; CDR3 protein: CATSREGEGRNEQFF
V gene: TRBV29-1; clone size: NA; D gene: TRBD1; J gene: TRBJ1-1; CDR3 DNA: TGCAGCGTCAATGACAGGGGAACTGAAGCTTTCTTT; CDR3 protein: CSVNDRGTEAFF
V gene: TRBV30; clone size: once; D gene: NA; J gene: TRBJ1-2; CDR3 DNA: TGTGCCTTGGACAACGCTAACTATGGCTACACCTTC; CDR3 protein: CALDNANYGYTF
V gene: TRBV6-2/TRBV6-3; clone size: NA; D gene: NA; J gene: TRBJ1-5; CDR3 DNA: TGTGCCAGCAGTTACTATGGCGGTAATAGCAATCAGCCCCAGCATTTT; CDR3 protein: CASSYYGGNSNQPQHF
V gene: TRBV19; clone size: NA; D gene: NA; J gene: TRBJ2-5; CDR3 DNA: TGTGCCAGTAGTATAGGAGGAGGGCGGGAGACCCAGTACTTC; CDR3 protein: CASSIGGGRETQYF
V gene: TRBV28; clone size: NA; D gene: TRBD2; J gene: TRBJ2-5; CDR3 DNA: TGTGCCAGCAGTCTCATATTTGGGACTAGCGGAGGAGAGACCCAGTACTTC; CDR3 protein: CASSLIFGTSGGETQYF
V gene: TRBV12-3/TRBV12-4; clone size: once; D gene: TRBD1; J gene: TRBJ2-7; CDR3 DNA: TGTGCCAGCAGTGCTCTGGGACAGCTAAAGCACTTC; CDR3 protein: CASSALGQLKHF
V gene: TRBV29-1; clone size: NA; D gene: TRBD1; J gene: TRBJ2-2; CDR3 DNA: TGCAGCGTTGCGAGACAGGGCGGCACCGGGGAGCTGTTTTTT; CDR3 protein: CSVARQGGTGELFF
V gene: TRBV15; clone size: NA; D gene: TRBD2; J gene: TRBJ2-7; CDR3 DNA: TGTGCCACCAGCATAGGACTAGTCGGCTACGAGCAGTACTTC; CDR3 protein: CATSIGLVGYEQYF
V gene: TRBV5-1; clone size: NA; D gene: TRBD2; J gene: TRBJ2-5; CDR3 DNA: TGCGCCAGCAGCTCTGGACTAGGCCCTTGGGGGCAAGAGACCCAGTACTTC; CDR3 protein: CASSSGLGPWGQETQYF
V gene: TRBV2; clone size: NA; D gene: TRBD1; J gene: TRBJ1-2; CDR3 DNA: TGTGCCAGCAGTACACAGGGGTACTATGGCTACACCTTC; CDR3 protein: CASSTQGYYGYTF
V gene: TRBV5-6; clone size: NA; D gene: NA; J gene: TRBJ1-4; CDR3 DNA: TGTGCCAGCAGCTTTGTCGGCAGGGGCGATGAAAAACTGTTTTTT; CDR3 protein: CASSFVGRGDEKLFF
V gene: TRBV9; clone size: NA; D gene: NA; J gene: TRBJ2-7; CDR3 DNA: TGTGCCAGCAGCGTAGATCCAGTATCCTACGAGCAGTACTTC; CDR3 protein: CASSVDPVSYEQYF
V gene: TRBV19; clone size: once; D gene: TRBD2; J gene: TRBJ2-3; CDR3 DNA: TGTGCCAGTAGTGCCAGGACTAGCGGGAGGGACCCAGATACGCAGTATTTT; CDR3 protein: CASSARTSGRDPDTQYF
V gene: TRBV7-9; clone size: NA; D gene: TRBD1; J gene: TRBJ1-2; CDR3 DNA: TGTGCCAGCAGCCCCCGCCGAGGACAGGGGAACTATGGCTACACCTTC; CDR3 protein: CASSPRRGQGNYGYTF
V gene: TRBV5-8; clone size: NA; D gene: TRBD1; J gene: TRBJ2-7; CDR3 DNA: TGTGCCAGCAGCTTGGGGACAGGCTACTACGAGCAGTACTTC; CDR3 protein: CASSLGTGYYEQYF
V gene: TRBV19; clone size: NA; D gene: TRBD1; J gene: TRBJ1-5; CDR3 DNA: TGTGCCAGTAGTATAGGGAGGACAGGAGACCTAAAATATAGCAATCAGCCCCAGCATTTT; CDR3 protein: CASSIGRTGDLKYSNQPQHF
V gene: TRBV30; clone size: NA; D gene: TRBD2; J gene: TRBJ2-1; CDR3 DNA: TGTGCCTGGAGTTGGACTAGCGGAGGCTACAATGAGCAGTTCTTC; CDR3 protein: CAWSWTSGGYNEQFF
V gene: TRBV15; clone size: NA; D gene: TRBD2; J gene: TRBJ2-3; CDR3 DNA: TGTGCCACCAGCAGAGAAATCTTAGCGGGAAGTAGCACAGATACGCAGTATTTT; CDR3 protein: CATSREILAGSSTDTQYF
V gene: TRBV3-1/TRBV3-2; clone size: NA; D gene: TRBD2; J gene: TRBJ2-1; CDR3 DNA: TGTGCCAGCAGCCAAGTAACTAGCGGGAAAAATGAGCAGTTCTTC; CDR3 protein: CASSQVTSGKNEQFF